Listed here are 14 T cell receptor beta chains from one sample, sequenced in a study of blood T cell repertoires in COVID-19. Some clones are missing from TCRdb's copy, which holds only in-frame ones; the method was immunoSEQ multiplex PCR. Of almost 400,000 clones listed, around 87% are singletons. Sample: PBMCs or T cells enriched from blood (not recorded which). The receptors were sampled from a woman in her twenties or thirties with acute COVID-19.

The V gene is TRBV24-1, the J gene TRBJ2-7, with TRBD1 identical over 9 bases. This CDR3 has 15 residues. Trimming removed 5 bases from V and 1 base from J; junction bases left unmatched: 5. Germline CDR1 is KGHDR and CDR2 is SFDVKD. DNA for the CDR3: TGTGCCACCAGTGGCACCGGGACAGGGTCCTACGAGCAGTACTTC. Translating it yields CATSGTGTGSYEQYF.

This chain uses TRBV10-3 with TRBJ2-5, with 7 bases matching TRBD2. With 10 bases clipped from V and 2 bases from J, the junction kept 10 bases outside the gene matches. Germline CDR1 is ENHRY and CDR2 is SYGVKD. This CDR3 has 14 amino acids. The CDR3 DNA is TGTGCCACTGGTTTTGCGGGGGATCAAGAGACCCAGTACTTC. It codes for CATGFAGDQETQYF.

This clone was seen a few times. The CDR3 DNA reads TGTGCCAGCAGCCTTGGACTAGCGGGGGGTCAAAACATTCAGTACTTC. Translation gives CASSLGLAGGQNIQYF. This chain links TRBV3-1 (or the pseudogene TRBV3-2) with TRBJ2-4; 14 positions agree with TRBD2. V dropped 4 bases and J dropped 5; count of bases not matched to a gene: 4. The CDR3 runs to 16 residues. Germline V gives CDR1 LGHDT, CDR2 YNNKEL (reference sequence).

The J gene is TRBJ2-1, the V gene TRBV2; D unresolved. The CDR3 length is 17 residues. The germline V gene has CDR1 SNHLY and CDR2 FYNNEI. V lost 2 bases and J lost 4, with 18 bases in between. The CDR3 protein is CASSESLTLPLYNEQFF. The CDR3 DNA is TGTGCCAGCAGTGAATCACTGACTCTACCTCTTTACAATGAGCAGTTCTTC.

The V call is TRBV27, the J call TRBJ1-1, with D perhaps matching TRBD1 (5 bases). Germline loops: CDR1 MNHEY, CDR2 SMNVEV (reference sequence). The CDR3 extends over 14 amino acids. The V gene lost 0 bases and the J gene lost 5 bases, with 10 bases spanning the gap. CDR3 sequence: CASSLSMGGTEAFF. Here the CDR3 DNA reads TGTGCCAGCAGTTTATCGATGGGGGGGACTGAAGCTTTCTTT.

The chain carries TRBV7-3 and TRBJ1-1, with D possibly matching TRBD1 (5 bases). Per the germline V gene, CDR1 is SGHTA and CDR2 is FQGTGA. The CDR3 loop spans 12 amino acids. Trimming shortened V by 1 base and J by 11 bases, and 11 bases separated the two germline ends. As DNA, the CDR3 is TGTGCCAGCAGCTTAAGTGGGGGGACCGCTTTCTTT. This gives the protein CASSLSGGTAFF.

The chain links TRBV19 to TRBJ1-2, with 11 positions matching TRBD1. CDR3 size: 15 residues. With V trimmed by 5 bases and J by 7 bases, 9 bases remained unmatched. Germline CDR1 is LNHDA and CDR2 is SQIVND (reference sequence). Here the CDR3 reads CASSPRTGGQIGYTF. In DNA, the CDR3 is TGTGCCAGTAGTCCCCGGACAGGGGGCCAGATTGGCTACACCTTC.

The V and J genes are TRBV7-9 and TRBJ1-4; D is uncertain. The CDR3 runs to 13 residues. Looked up from germline, CDR1 is SEHNR and CDR2 is FQNEAQ (reference sequence). Trimming took 5 bases from V and 8 from J, leaving 12 bases between them. CDR3 sequence reads: CASSPPAEEKLFF. CDR3 DNA sequence: TGTGCCAGCAGCCCCCCGGCGGAGGAAAAACTGTTTTTT.

This clone was seen only a few times. The chain is built from TRBV19 and TRBJ2-7, with 7 bases identical to TRBD2. Germline values: CDR1 LNHDA, CDR2 SQIVND (reference sequence). V was clipped by 4 bases and J by 5 bases; unmatched bases: 8. The CDR3 loop spans 14 amino acids. The CDR3 loop reads CASSTPRRGNEQYF. The CDR3 region has the DNA TGTGCCAGTAGTACGCCTCGGCGGGGGAACGAGCAGTACTTC.

This sequence joins TRBV20-1 and TRBJ2-7; D is perhaps TRBD2 (6 bases). The ends were cut back, 5 bases at V and 5 bases at J, with 10 bases in the middle. CDR3 length: 11 amino acids. Germline lookup yields CDR1 DFQATT and CDR2 SNEGSKA (reference sequence). The CDR3 coding sequence is TGCAGTGCTGCGGGGCAAAACGAGCAGTACTTC. Amino acid sequence: CSAAGQNEQYF.

The chain combines TRBV7-3 with TRBJ1-1, with 7 nucleotides matching TRBD1. The length of the CDR3 is 14 residues. CDR1 is SGHTA and CDR2 is FQGTGA in the germline V gene. Trimming at V came to 5 bases and at J to 3 bases, leaving 6 bases not matched to a gene. The CDR3 bases are TGTGCCAGCAGCCCGGGAGGGGGCCACACTGAAGCTTTCTTT. It specifies CASSPGGGHTEAFF.

A single count supports this clone. The gene calls are TRBV9 and TRBJ2-1; 8 positions agree with TRBD2. CDR3 length: 14 amino acids. Trimming at V came to 3 bases and at J to 2 bases, leaving 1 base not matched to a gene. The V gene's germline CDR1 is SGDLS and CDR2 YYNGEE. This CDR3 is CASSGLATYNEQFF. For the CDR3, the DNA is TGTGCCAGCAGCGGACTAGCGACCTACAATGAGCAGTTCTTC.

The J gene is TRBJ2-2, the V gene TRBV7-9; 7 bases line up with TRBD2. Unmatched junction bases numbered 11, after V lost 6 bases and J lost 1 base. CDR3 size: 17 residues. Germline CDR1 and CDR2: SEHNR and FQNEAQ (reference sequence). CDR3 DNA: TGTGCCAGCAGTCGCGCGTCCGGGGAGGGGAACACCGGGGAGCTGTTTTTT. Amino acids: CASSRASGEGNTGELFF.

DNA of the CDR3: TGTGCCAGCAGCTCGCAGGGGGGCCGAACCTACGAGCAGTACTTC. Translating gives CASSSQGGRTYEQYF. The chain couples TRBV7-2 to TRBJ2-7, with D tentatively TRBD1 (7 bases). CDR3 length equals 15 residues. The germline gives CDR1 SGHTA, CDR2 FQGNSA. With 4 bases removed from V and 2 bases from J, the gap between germline ends came to 15 bases.